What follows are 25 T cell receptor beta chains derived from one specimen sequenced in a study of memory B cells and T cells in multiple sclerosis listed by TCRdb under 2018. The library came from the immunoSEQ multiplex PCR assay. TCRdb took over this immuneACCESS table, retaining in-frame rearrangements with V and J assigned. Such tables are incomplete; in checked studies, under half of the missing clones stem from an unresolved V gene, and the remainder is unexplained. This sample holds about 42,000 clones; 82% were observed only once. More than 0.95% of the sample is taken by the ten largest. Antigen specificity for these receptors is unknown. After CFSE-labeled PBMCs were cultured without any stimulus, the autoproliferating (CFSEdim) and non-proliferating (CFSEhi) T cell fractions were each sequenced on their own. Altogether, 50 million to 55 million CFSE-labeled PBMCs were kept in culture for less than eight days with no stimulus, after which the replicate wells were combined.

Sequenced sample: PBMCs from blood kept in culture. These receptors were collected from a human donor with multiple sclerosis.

The CDR3 DNA reads as TGTGCCAGCAGCTTGTGGGGGGGTCGAGAGACGAGCGAGCAGTACTTC. Residues: CASSLWGGRETSEQYF. The chain uses TRBV5-6 and TRBJ2-7; TRBD2 matches at 7 bases. CDR1 and CDR2 (germline): SGHDT, YYEEEE. J was trimmed by 6 bases and V by 1 base; bases with no gene match: 13. The CDR3 sequence is 16 residues long. The variable domain in full, completed from reference TRBV5-6 and TRBJ2-7, reads DAGVTQSPTHLIKTRGQQVTLRCSPKSGHDTVSWYQQALGQGPQFIFQYYEEEERQRGNFPDRFSGHQFPNYSSELNVNALLLGDSALYLCASSLWGGRETSEQYFGPGTRLTVT.

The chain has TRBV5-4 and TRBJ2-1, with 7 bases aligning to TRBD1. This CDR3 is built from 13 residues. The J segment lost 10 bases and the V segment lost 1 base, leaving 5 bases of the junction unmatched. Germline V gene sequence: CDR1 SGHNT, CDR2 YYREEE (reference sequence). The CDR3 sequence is CASSLQGVYEQFF. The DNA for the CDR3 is TGTGCCAGCAGCTTGCAGGGGGTTTACGAGCAGTTCTTC.

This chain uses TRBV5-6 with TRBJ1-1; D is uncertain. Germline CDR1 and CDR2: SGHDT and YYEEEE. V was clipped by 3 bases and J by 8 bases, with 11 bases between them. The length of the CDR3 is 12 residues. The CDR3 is CASSSYPQEAFF. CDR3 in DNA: TGTGCCAGCAGCTCCTACCCCCAAGAAGCTTTCTTT.

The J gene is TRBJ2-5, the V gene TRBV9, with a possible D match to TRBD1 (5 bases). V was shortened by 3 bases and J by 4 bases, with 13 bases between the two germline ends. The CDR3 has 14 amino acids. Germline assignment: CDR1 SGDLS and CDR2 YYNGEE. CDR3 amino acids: CASSAGQVRETQYF. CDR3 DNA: TGTGCCAGCAGCGCCGGACAAGTCAGAGAGACCCAGTACTTC. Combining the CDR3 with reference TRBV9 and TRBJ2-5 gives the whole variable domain DSGVTQTPKHLITATGQRVTLRCSPRSGDLSVYWYQQSLDQGLQFLIQYYNGEERAKGNILERFSAQQFPDLHSELNLSSLELGDSALYFCASSAGQVRETQYFGPGTRLLVL.

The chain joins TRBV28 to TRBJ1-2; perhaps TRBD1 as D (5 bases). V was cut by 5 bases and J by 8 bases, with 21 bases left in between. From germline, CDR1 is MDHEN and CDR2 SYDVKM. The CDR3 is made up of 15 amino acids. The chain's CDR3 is CASSSQGQEVGGYTF. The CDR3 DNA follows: TGTGCCAGCAGTAGTCAAGGACAAGAAGTGGGGGGCTACACCTTC.

The CDR3: CASSPVGSEAFF. Written as DNA, the CDR3 is TGTGCCAGCTCACCAGTAGGCAGTGAAGCTTTCTTT. The chain links TRBV18 to TRBJ1-1; no firm D call. V was pared by 2 bases and J by 7 bases, with 8 bases between. This CDR3 is 12 amino acids long. Per germline, CDR1 KGHSH and CDR2 LQKENI.

The CDR3 DNA reads as TGTGCCAGCAGCATCGGACAGGGGTGGGGCACAGATACGCAGTATTTT. It yields the protein CASSIGQGWGTDTQYF. This chain links TRBV5-8 with TRBJ2-3; 9 nucleotides align to TRBD1. This CDR3 comprises 16 residues. V gave up 4 bases and J gave up 1 base; unmatched junction bases: 7. Germline values: CDR1 SGHTS, CDR2 YDEGEE.

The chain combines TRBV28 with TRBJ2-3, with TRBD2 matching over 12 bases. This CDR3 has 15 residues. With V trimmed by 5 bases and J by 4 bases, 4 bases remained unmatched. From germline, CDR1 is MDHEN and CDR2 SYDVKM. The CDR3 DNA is TGTGCCAGCAGTGGGACTAGCGGGCAGTCAGATACGCAGTATTTT. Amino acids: CASSGTSGQSDTQYF.

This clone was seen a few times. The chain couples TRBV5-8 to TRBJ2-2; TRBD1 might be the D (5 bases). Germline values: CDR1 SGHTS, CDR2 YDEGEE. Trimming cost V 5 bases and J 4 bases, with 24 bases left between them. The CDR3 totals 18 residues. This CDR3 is CASSLQGPPFPSTGELFF. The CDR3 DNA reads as TGTGCCAGCAGTCTGCAGGGCCCGCCTTTCCCTAGCACCGGGGAGCTGTTTTTT.

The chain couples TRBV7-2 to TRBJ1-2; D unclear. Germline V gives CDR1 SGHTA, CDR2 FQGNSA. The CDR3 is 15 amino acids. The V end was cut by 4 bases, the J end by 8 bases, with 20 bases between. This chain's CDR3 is CASSSRRNIVRGYTF. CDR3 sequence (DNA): TGTGCCAGCAGCTCTCGGAGAAACATTGTGCGGGGCTACACCTTC.

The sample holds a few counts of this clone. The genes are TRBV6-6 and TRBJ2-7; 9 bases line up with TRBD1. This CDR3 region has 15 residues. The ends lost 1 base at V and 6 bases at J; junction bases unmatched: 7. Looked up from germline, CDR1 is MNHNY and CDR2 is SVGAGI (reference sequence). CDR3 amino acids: CASSYYPGTGPEQYF. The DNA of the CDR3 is TGTGCCAGCAGTTACTATCCGGGGACAGGGCCCGAGCAGTACTTC.

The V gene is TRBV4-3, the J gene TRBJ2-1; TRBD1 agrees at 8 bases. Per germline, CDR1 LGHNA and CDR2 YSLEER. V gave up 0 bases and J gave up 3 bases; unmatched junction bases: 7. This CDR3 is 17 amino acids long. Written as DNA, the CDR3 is TGCGCCAGCAGCCAAGATCCGCAGGGGGCTCTCTACAATGAGCAGTTCTTC. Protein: CASSQDPQGALYNEQFF.

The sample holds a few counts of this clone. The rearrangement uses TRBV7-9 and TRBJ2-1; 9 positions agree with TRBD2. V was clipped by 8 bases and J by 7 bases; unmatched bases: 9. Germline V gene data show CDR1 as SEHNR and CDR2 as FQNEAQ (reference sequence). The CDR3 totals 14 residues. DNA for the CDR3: TGTGCCAGCTCCGTTGCGGGGGGGCCGAATGAGCAGTTCTTC. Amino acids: CASSVAGGPNEQFF.

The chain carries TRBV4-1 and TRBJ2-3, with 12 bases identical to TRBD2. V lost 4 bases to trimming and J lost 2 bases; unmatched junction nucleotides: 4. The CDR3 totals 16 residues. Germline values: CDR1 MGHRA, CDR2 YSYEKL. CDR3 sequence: CASSRRTSGNTDTQYF. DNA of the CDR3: TGCGCCAGCAGCCGGCGGACTAGCGGGAACACAGATACGCAGTATTTT.

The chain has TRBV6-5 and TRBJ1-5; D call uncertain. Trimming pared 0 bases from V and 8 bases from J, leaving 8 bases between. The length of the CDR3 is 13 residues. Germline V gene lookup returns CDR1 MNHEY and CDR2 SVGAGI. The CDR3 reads CASSYSRAEPQHF. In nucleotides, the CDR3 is TGTGCCAGCAGTTACTCGCGGGCTGAGCCCCAGCATTTT.

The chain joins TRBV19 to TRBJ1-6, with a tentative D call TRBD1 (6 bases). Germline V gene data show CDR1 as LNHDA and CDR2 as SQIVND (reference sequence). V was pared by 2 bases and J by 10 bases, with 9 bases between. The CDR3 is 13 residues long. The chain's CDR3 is CASSIPGESPLHF. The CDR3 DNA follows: TGTGCCAGTAGTATACCAGGGGAATCACCCCTCCACTTT. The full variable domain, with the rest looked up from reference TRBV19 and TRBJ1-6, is DGGITQSPKYLFRKEGQNVTLSCEQNLNHDAMYWYRQDPGQGLRLIYYSQIVNDFQKGDIAEGYSVSREKKESFPLTVTSAQKNPTAFYLCASSIPGESPLHFGNGTRLTVT.

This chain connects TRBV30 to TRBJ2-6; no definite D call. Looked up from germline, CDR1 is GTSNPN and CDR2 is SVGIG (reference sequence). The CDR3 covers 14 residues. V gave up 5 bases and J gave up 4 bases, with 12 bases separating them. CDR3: CAWGVGSGANVLTF. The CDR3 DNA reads TGTGCCTGGGGGGTTGGCTCCGGGGCCAACGTCCTGACTTTC.

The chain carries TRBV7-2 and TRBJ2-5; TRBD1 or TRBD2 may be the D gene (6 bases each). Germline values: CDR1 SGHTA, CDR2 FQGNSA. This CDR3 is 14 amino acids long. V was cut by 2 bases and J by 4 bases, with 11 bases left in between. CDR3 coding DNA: TGTGCCAGCAGCTTACCGGGGGCCGGAGAGACCCAGTACTTC. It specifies CASSLPGAGETQYF.

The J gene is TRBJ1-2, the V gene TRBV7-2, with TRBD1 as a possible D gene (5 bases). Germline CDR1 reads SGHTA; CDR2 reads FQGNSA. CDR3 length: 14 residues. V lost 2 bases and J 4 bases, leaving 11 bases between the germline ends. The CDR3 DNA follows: TGTGCCAGCAGCTTACCAGGGAGTTTCTATGGCTACACCTTC. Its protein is CASSLPGSFYGYTF.

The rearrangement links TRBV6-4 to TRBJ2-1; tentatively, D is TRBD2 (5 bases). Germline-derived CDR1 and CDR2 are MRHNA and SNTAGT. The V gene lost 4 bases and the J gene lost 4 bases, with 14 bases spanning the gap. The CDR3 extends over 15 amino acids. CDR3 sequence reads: CASSVDGSLYNEQFF. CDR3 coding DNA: TGTGCCAGCAGTGTTGATGGGAGCCTATACAATGAGCAGTTCTTC.

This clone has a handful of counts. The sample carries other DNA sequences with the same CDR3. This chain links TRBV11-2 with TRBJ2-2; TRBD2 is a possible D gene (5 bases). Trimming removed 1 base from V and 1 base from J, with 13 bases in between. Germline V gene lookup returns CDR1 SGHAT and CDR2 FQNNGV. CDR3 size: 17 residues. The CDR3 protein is CASSLVTRAGNTGELFF. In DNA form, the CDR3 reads TGTGCCAGCAGCTTAGTCACGCGGGCAGGGAACACCGGGGAGCTGTTTTTT.

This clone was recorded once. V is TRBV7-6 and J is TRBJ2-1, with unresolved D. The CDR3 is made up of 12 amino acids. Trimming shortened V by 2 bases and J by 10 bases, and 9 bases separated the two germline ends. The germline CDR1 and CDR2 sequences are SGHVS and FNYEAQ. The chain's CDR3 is CASSLNSREQFF. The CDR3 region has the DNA TGTGCCAGCAGCTTAAATTCCCGGGAGCAGTTCTTC.

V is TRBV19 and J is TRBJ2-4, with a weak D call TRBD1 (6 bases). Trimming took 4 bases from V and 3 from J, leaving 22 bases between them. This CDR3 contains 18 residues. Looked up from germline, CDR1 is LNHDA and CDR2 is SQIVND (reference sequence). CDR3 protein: CASSTLRATGYVKNIQYF. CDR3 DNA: TGTGCCAGTAGTACCCTCCGCGCTACAGGGTATGTCAAAAACATTCAGTACTTC.

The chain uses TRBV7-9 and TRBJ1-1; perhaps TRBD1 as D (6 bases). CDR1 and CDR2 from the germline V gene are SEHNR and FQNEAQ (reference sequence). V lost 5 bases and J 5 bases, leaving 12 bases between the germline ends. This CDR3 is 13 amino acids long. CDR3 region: CASSAQGGTEAFF. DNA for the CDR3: TGTGCCAGCAGCGCCCAAGGGGGTACTGAAGCTTTCTTT.

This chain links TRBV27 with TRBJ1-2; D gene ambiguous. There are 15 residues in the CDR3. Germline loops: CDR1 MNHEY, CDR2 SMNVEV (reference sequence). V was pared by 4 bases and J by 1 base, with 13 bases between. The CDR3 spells CASSSGSDRNYGYTF. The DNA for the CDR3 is TGTGCCAGCAGTTCCGGATCTGACCGTAACTATGGCTACACCTTC.